A selection of T cell receptor beta chains follows, all from one sample in a study of T-cell reconstitution after alpha-beta-depleted transplantation in children. TCRdb re-called the PCR reads through MiXCR, storing one row per CDR3 protein. The sample holds approximately 210,000 distinct CDR3 sequences; approximately 19% are singletons and the top ten take 43%. Source: PBMCs, mostly from graft donor cells, taken 360 days after TCRalphabeta/CD19-depleted stem cell transplant. All receptors derive from a male patient between 2 and 15 years old who had a stem cell transplant for acute lymphoblastic leukemia, so the T cells may come from the graft donor. CDR3s include the opening cysteine and the closing phenylalanine or tryptophan. D genes are given only for firm matches. Rows give clone size only sometimes, using once, few, many, or a class for an expanded clone.

D,size,J,V,CDR3,DNA
TRBD2,NA,TRBJ2-1,TRBV7-2,CASSIAGLAGAEQFF,TGTGCCAGCAGCATAGCGGGACTAGCGGGGGCTGAGCAGTTCTTC
TRBD2,NA,TRBJ2-1,TRBV10-3,CAISARLAGRLYNEQFF,TGTGCCATCAGTGCCCGACTAGCGGGGCGCCTCTACAATGAGCAGTTCTTC
NA,NA,TRBJ2-5,TRBV21-1,CASSSPDYF,TGTGCCAGCAGCAGCCCCGATTACTTC
NA,NA,TRBJ2-5,TRBV11-2,CASSLTPSKETQYF,TGTGCCAGCAGCTTAACCCCATCTAAGGAGACCCAGTACTTC
NA,few,TRBJ2-7,TRBV7-8,CASSLATYISYEQYF,TGTGCCAGCAGCTTAGCAACGTATATCTCCTACGAGCAGTACTTC
NA,NA,TRBJ2-7,TRBV21-1,CASSKGSGPLYEQYF,TGTGCCAGCAGCAAAGGATCCGGGCCGCTCTACGAGCAGTACTTC
TRBD2,NA,TRBJ2-3,TRBV11-2,CASSSPSGGQYF,TGTGCCAGCAGCTCCCCTAGCGGGGGACAGTATTTT
TRBD1,NA,TRBJ1-5,TRBV28,CASSRDRANQPQHF,TGTGCCAGCAGCCGGGACAGGGCCAATCAGCCCCAGCATTTT
NA,NA,TRBJ2-3,TRBV11-2,CASSLVGIRADTQYF,TGTGCCAGCAGCTTAGTAGGAATACGGGCAGATACGCAGTATTTT
NA,few,TRBJ1-2,TRBV29-1,CSVAAGQDYGYTF,TGCAGCGTTGCGGCAGGGCAGGACTATGGCTACACCTTC
TRBD1,few,TRBJ2-1,TRBV5-6,CASSFRTGAYNEQFF,TGTGCCAGCAGCTTTAGGACAGGGGCATACAATGAGCAGTTCTTC
NA,few,TRBJ2-3,TRBV5-1,CASSLLRTDTQYF,TGCGCCAGCAGCTTACTACGCACAGATACGCAGTATTTT
TRBD2,few,TRBJ2-3,TRBV5-1,CASSPTSAHADTQYF,TGCGCCAGCTCCCCTACTAGCGCGCACGCAGATACGCAGTATTTT
NA,few,TRBJ1-2,TRBV12-3/TRBV12-4,CASRTTGAGYTF,TGTGCCAGCAGAACCACAGGAGCGGGCTACACCTTC
NA,NA,TRBJ2-3,TRBV24-1,CATSDAQGGETDTQYF,TGTGCCACCAGTGACGCCCAGGGGGGGGAGACAGATACGCAGTATTTT
NA,NA,TRBJ1-5,TRBV20-1,CSASLGQSNQPQHF,TGCAGTGCTAGCCTCGGACAGAGCAATCAGCCCCAGCATTTT